This TCR beta chain was retrieved from a study of neoadjuvant anti-PD-1 for oral cavity cancer. Study summary: Nivolumab at 3 mg/kg was mostly given biweekly, three to four doses, pre-surgery.

The CDR3 length is 13 residues. The V gene lost 6 bases and the J gene lost 3 bases, with 11 bases spanning the gap. Germline CDR1 is LNHNV and CDR2 is YYDKDF (reference sequence). The data were produced by immunoSEQ multiplex PCR, yet TCRdb's version contains in-frame clones alone and is incomplete. The data show about 79,000 clones, around 83% seen once. Sequenced material: PBMCs, taken before nivolumab (anti-PD-1) treatment. The V gene is TRBV15, the J gene TRBJ1-2, with TRBD1 as a possible D gene (6 bases). This clonotype originated in a person between 40 and 80 years old with oral cavity squamous cell carcinoma. The DNA for the CDR3 is TGTGCCACCAGAGGGGGGGGCGACTATGGCTACACCTTC. Translation gives CATRGGGDYGYTF.